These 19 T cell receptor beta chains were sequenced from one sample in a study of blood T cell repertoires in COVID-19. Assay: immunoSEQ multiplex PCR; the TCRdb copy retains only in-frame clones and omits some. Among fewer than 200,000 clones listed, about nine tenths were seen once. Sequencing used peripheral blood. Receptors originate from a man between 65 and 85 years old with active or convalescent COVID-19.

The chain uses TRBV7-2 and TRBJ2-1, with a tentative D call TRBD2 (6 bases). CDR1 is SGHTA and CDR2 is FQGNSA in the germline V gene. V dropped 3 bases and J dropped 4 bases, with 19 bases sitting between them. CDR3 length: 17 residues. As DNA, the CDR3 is TGTGCCAGCAGCTTGGTCCGGGACTTTAAGATATACAATGAGCAGTTCTTC. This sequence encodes CASSLVRDFKIYNEQFF. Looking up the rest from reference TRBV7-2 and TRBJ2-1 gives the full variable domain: GAGVSQSPSNKVTEKGKDVELRCDPISGHTALYWYRQSLGQGLEFLIYFQGNSAPDKSGLPSDRFSAERTGGSVSTLTIQRTQQEDSAVYLCASSLVRDFKIYNEQFFGPGTRLTVL.

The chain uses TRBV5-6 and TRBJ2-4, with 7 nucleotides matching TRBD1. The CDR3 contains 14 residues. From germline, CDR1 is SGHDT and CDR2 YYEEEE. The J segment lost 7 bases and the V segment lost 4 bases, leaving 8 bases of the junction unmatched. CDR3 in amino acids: CASSLRGGQNIQYF. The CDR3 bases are TGTGCCAGCAGCCTAAGAGGGGGACAGAACATTCAGTACTTC.

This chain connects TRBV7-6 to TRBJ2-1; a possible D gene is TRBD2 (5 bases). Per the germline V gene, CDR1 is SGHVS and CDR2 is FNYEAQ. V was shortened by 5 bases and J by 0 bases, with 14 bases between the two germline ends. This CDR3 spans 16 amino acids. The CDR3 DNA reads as TGTGCCAGCAGCCAGCGCCTGGGGAGCTCCTACAATGAGCAGTTCTTC. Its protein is CASSQRLGSSYNEQFF.

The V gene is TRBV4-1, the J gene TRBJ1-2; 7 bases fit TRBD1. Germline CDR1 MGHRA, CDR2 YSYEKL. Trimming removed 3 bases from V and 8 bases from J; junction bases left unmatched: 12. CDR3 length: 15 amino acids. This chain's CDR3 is CASSHAIRDSRGYTF. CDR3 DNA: TGCGCCAGCAGCCATGCCATCCGGGACAGTCGAGGCTACACCTTC.

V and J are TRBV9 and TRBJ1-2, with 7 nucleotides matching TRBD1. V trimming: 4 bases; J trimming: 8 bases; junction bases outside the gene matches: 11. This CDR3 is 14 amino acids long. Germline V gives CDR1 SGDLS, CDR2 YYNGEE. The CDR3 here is CASSPGGPTWGYTF. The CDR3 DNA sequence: TGTGCCAGCAGCCCAGGGGGACCCACCTGGGGCTACACCTTC.

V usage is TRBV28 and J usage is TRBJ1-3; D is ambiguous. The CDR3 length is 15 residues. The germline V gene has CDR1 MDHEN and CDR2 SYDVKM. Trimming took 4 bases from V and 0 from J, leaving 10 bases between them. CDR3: CASSSTRGSGNTIYF. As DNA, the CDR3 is TGTGCCAGCAGTTCCACCCGAGGCTCTGGAAACACCATATATTTT.

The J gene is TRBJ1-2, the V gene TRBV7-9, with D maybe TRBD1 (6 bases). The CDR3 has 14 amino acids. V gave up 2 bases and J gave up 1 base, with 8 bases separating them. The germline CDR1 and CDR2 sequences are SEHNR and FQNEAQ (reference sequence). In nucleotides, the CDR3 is TGTGCCAGCAGCTTAACACAGGGTAACTATGGCTACACCTTC. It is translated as CASSLTQGNYGYTF.

The CDR3 reads CAGRPRDVVGTEAFF. As DNA, the CDR3 is TGTGCCGGAAGGCCCAGGGATGTTGTGGGCACTGAAGCTTTCTTT. The rearrangement uses TRBV30 and TRBJ1-1; D perhaps matches TRBD1 (5 bases). The CDR3 sequence is 15 residues long. Germline CDR1 GTSNPN, CDR2 SVGIG (reference sequence). Trimming took off 8 bases at V and 4 bases at J, with 23 bases between the two ends. Complete variable domain (other parts from reference TRBV30 and TRBJ1-1): SQTIHQWPATLVQPVGSPLSLECTVEGTSNPNLYWYRQAAGRGLQLLFYSVGIGQISSEVPQNLSASRPQDRQFILSSKKLLLSDSGFYLCAGRPRDVVGTEAFFGQGTRLTVV.

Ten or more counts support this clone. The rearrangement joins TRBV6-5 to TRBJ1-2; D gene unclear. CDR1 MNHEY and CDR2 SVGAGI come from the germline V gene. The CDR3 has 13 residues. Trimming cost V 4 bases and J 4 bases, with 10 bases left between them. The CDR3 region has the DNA TGTGCCAGCAGTTCCTGGGAGGGCTATGGCTACACCTTC. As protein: CASSSWEGYGYTF.

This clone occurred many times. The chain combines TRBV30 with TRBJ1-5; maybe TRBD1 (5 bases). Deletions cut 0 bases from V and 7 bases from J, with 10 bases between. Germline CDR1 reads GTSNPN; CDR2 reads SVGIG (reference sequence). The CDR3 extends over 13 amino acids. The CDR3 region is CAWSVQVEQPQHF. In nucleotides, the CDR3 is TGTGCCTGGAGTGTACAGGTGGAGCAGCCCCAGCATTTT.

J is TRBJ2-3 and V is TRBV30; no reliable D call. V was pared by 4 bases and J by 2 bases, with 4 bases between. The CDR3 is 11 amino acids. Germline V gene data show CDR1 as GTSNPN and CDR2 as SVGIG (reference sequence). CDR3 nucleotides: TGTGCCTGGACAGTCACAGATACGCAGTATTTT. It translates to CAWTVTDTQYF.

CDR3 protein: CASSLIAGGPWGANVLTF. As DNA, the CDR3 is TGTGCCAGCAGCTTGATAGCGGGAGGGCCGTGGGGGGCCAACGTCCTGACTTTC. This rearrangement joins TRBV5-4 to TRBJ2-6; 11 bases are a match to TRBD2. J was trimmed by 4 bases and V by 1 base; bases with no gene match: 7. The CDR3 is made up of 18 amino acids. Germline CDR1 SGHNT, CDR2 YYREEE (reference sequence).

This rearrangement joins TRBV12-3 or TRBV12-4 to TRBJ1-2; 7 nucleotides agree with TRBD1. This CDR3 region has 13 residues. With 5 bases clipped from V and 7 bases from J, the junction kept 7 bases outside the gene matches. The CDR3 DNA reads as TGTGCCAGCAGTGCCCCGACAGGGTCTGGCTACACCTTC. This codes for CASSAPTGSGYTF.

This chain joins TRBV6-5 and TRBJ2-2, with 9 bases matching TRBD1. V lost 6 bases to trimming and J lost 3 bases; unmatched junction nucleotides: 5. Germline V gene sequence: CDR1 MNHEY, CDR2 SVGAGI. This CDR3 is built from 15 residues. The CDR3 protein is CASSSGQGYTGELFF. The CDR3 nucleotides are TGTGCCAGCAGCTCTGGACAGGGGTACACCGGGGAGCTGTTTTTT.

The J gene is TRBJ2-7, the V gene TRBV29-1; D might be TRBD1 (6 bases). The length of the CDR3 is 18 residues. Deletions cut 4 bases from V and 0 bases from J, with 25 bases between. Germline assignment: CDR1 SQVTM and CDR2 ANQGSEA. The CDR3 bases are TGCAGCGTTGCGCTCGGCAGGGGCGATACAAAGAGCTCCTACGAGCAGTACTTC. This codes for CSVALGRGDTKSSYEQYF.

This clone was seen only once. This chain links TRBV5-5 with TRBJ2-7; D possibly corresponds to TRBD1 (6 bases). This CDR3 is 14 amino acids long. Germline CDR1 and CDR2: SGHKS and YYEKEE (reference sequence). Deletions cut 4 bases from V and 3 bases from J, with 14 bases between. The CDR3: CASSPQGSGYEQYF. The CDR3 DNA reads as TGTGCCAGCAGCCCACAGGGATCAGGCTACGAGCAGTACTTC.

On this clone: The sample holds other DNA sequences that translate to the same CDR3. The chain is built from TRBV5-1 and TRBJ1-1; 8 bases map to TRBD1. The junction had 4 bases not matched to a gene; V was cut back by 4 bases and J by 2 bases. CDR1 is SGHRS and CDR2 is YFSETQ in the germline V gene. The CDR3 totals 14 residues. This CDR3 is CASSLDRGNTEAFF. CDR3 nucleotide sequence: TGCGCCAGCAGCCTAGACAGGGGAAACACTGAAGCTTTCTTT.

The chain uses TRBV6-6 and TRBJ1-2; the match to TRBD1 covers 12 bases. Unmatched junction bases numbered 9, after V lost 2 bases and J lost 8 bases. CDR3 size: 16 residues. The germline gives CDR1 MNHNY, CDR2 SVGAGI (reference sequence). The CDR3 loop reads CASSYPPGQGARGYTF. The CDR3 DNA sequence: TGTGCCAGCAGTTACCCTCCGGGACAGGGGGCACGCGGCTACACCTTC.

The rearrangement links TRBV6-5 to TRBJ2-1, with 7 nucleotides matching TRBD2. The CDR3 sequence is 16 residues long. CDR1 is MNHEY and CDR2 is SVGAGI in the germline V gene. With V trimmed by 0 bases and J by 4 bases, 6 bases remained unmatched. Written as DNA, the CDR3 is TGTGCCAGCAGTTACTCGAGGGCTAGCGGTTACAATGAGCAGTTCTTC. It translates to CASSYSRASGYNEQFF.